This TCR beta chain stems from a study of blood T cells in healthy people across ages. General study points: In older individuals, TCR beta diversity per million T cells was lower, falling roughly linearly with age.

A second roughly 7 to 12 cycle PCR used barcoded and J-beta primers. One entry per CDR3 protein results from TCRdb running MiXCR on the 5' RACE reads. The sample yields about 1.5 million distinct CDR3 sequences, about 45% seen once. CDR1 and CDR2 from the germline V gene are DFQATT and SNEGSKA (reference sequence). V gave up 4 bases and J gave up 0 bases; unmatched junction bases: 2. This CDR3 region has 14 residues. Many counts were recorded for this clonotype. No antigen is known for it. With each sample, at least 5.5 micrograms of total RNA were extracted. V usage is TRBV20-1 and J usage is TRBJ2-1, with TRBD2 matching 8 bases. The clonotype was recovered from a young woman in good health. Sequenced material: blood. CDR3 residues: CSATGTSSYNEQFF. Written as DNA, the CDR3 is TGCAGTGCTACCGGGACTAGCTCCTACAATGAGCAGTTCTTC.